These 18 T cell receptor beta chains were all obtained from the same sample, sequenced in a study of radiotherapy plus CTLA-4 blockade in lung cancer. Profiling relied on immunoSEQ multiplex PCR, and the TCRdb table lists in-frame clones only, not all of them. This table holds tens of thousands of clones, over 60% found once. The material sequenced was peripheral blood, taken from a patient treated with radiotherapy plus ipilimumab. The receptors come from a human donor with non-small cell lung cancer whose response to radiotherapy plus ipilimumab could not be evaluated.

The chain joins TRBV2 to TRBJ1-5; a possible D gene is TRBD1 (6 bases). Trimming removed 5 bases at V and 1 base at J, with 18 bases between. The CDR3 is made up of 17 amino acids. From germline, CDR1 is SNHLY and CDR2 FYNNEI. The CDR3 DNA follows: TGTGCCAGCAGTCGCCTCGGGGGGCCGGGGAGCAATCAGCCCCAGCATTTT. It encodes CASSRLGGPGSNQPQHF.

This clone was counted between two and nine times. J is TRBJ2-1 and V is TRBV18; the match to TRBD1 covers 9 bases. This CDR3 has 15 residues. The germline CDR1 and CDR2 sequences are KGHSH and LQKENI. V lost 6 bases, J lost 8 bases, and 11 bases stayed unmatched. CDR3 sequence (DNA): TGTGCCAGCTCGTCAAAACAGGGGGCGACGTATGAGCAGTTCTTC. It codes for CASSSKQGATYEQFF.

Here the CDR3 DNA reads TGTGCCAGCAGCTTGAACGGGGGGGCCGTTTACGAGCAGTACTTC. Translated, it gives CASSLNGGAVYEQYF. The chain joins TRBV5-4 to TRBJ2-7; TRBD2 matches at 8 bases. Germline V gene data show CDR1 as SGHNT and CDR2 as YYREEE (reference sequence). The CDR3 is 15 residues long. J lost 4 bases, V lost 1 base, and 7 bases had no gene match.

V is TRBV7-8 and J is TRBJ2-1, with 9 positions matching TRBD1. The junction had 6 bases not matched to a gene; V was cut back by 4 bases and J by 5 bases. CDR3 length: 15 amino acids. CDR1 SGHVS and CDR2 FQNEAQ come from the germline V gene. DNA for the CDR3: TGTGCCAGCAGCTCCACAGGGGGCGCAAACAATGAGCAGTTCTTC. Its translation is CASSSTGGANNEQFF.

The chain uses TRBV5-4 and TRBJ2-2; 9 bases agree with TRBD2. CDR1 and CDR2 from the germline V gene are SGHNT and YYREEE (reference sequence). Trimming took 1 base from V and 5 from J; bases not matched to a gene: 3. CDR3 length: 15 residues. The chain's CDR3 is CASSLSAGGTGELFF. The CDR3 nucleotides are TGTGCCAGCAGCTTGTCAGCGGGGGGTACCGGGGAGCTGTTTTTT.

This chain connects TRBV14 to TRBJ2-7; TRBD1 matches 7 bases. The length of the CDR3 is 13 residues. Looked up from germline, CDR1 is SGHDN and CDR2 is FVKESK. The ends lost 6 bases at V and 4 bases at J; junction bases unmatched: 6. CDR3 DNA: TGTGCCAGCAGGAGGGACAGCTATTACGAGCAGTACTTC. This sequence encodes CASRRDSYYEQYF.

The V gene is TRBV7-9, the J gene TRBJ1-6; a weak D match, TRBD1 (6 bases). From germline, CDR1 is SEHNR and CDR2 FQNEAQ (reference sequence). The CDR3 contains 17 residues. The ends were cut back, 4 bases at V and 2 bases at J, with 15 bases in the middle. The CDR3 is CASSSSTGSTYNSPLHF. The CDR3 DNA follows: TGTGCCAGCAGCTCTTCGACAGGTTCTACCTATAATTCACCCCTCCACTTT.

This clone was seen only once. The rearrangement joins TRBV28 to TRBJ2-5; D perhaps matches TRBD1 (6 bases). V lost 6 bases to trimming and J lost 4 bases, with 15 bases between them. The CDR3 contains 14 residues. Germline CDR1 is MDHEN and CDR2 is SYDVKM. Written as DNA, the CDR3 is TGTGCCAGCAGGTACAGGGTCGCCCCAGAGACCCAGTACTTC. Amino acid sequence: CASRYRVAPETQYF.

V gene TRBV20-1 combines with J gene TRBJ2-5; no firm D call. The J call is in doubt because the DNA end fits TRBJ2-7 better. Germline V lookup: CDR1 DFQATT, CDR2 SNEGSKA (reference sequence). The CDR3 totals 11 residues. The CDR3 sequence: CSVQDDYEQYF. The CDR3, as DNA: TGCAGTGTCCAGGACGACTACGAGCAGTACTTC.

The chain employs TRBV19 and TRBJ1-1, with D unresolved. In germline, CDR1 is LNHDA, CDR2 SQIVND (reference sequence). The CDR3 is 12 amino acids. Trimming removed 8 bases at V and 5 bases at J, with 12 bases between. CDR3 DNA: TGTGCCAGTCAGAGGCAAGGAACTGAAGCTTTCTTT. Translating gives CASQRQGTEAFF.

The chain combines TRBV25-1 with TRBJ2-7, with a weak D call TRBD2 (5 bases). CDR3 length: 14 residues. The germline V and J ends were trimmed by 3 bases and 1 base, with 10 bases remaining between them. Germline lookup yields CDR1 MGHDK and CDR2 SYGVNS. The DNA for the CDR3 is TGTGCCAGCAGTGACCCGGGGTCTTCCTACGAGCAGTACTTC. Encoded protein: CASSDPGSSYEQYF.

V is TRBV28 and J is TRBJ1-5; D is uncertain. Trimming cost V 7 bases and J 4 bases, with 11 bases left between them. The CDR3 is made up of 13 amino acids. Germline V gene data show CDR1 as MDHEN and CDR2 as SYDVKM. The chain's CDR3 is CASTPFPNQPQHF. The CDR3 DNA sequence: TGTGCCAGCACCCCCTTTCCGAATCAGCCCCAGCATTTT. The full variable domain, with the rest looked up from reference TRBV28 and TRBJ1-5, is DVKVTQSSRYLVKRTGEKVFLECVQDMDHENMFWYRQDPGLGLRLIYFSYDVKMKEKGDIPEGYSVSREKKERFSLILESASTNQTSMYLCASTPFPNQPQHFGDGTRLSIL.

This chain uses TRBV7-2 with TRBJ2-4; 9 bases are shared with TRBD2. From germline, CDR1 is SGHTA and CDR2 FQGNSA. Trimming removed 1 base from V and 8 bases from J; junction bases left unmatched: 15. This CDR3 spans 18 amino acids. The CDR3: CASSLGPAGGLSRDIQYF. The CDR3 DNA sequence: TGTGCCAGCAGCTTAGGCCCAGCGGGGGGTCTAAGCCGGGACATTCAGTACTTC.

The CDR3 spells CASSSPGDTQYF. Here the CDR3 DNA reads TGTGCCAGCAGCTCCCCGGGGGATACGCAGTATTTT. The V gene is TRBV7-6, the J gene TRBJ2-3; tentatively, D is TRBD2 (5 bases). The CDR3 covers 12 residues. The germline CDR1 and CDR2 sequences are SGHVS and FNYEAQ. V was shortened by 4 bases and J by 6 bases, with 8 bases between the two germline ends.

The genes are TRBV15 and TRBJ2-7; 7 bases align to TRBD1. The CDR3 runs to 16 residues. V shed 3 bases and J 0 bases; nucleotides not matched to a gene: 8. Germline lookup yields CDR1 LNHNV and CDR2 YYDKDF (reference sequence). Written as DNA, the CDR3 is TGTGCCACCAGCAGGGGGCGACAGGGAAGCTCCTACGAGCAGTACTTC. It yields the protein CATSRGRQGSSYEQYF. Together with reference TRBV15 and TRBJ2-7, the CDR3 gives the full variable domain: DAMVIQNPRYQVTQFGKPVTLSCSQTLNHNVMYWYQQKSSQAPKLLFHYYDKDFNNEADTPDNFQSRRPNTSFCFLDIRSPGLGDTAMYLCATSRGRQGSSYEQYFGPGTRLTVT.

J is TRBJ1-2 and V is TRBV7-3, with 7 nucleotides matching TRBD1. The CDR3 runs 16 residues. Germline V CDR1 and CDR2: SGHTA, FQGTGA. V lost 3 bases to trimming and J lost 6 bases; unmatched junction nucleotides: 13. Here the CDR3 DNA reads TGTGCCAGCAGCTTCCTGGGTGCAGGGGGGTCAAATGGCTACACCTTC. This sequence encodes CASSFLGAGGSNGYTF. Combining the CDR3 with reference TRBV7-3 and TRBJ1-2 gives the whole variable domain GAGVSQTPSNKVTEKGKYVELRCDPISGHTALYWYRQSLGQGPEFLIYFQGTGAADDSGLPNDRFFAVRPEGSVSTLKIQRTERGDSAVYLCASSFLGAGGSNGYTFGSGTRLTVV.

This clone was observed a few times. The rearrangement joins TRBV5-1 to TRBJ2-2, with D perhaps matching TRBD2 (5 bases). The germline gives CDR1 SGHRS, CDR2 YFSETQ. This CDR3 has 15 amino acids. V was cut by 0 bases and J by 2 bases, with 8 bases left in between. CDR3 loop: CASSLGGINTGELFF. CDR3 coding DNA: TGCGCCAGCAGCTTGGGAGGGATTAACACCGGGGAGCTGTTTTTT.

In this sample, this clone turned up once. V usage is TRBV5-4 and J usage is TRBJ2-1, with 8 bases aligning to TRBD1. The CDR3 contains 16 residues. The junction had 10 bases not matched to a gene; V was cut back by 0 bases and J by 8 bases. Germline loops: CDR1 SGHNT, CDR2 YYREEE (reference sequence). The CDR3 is CASSLAGLAGGDEQFF. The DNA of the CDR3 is TGTGCCAGCAGCTTGGCGGGGTTGGCAGGGGGCGATGAGCAGTTCTTC.